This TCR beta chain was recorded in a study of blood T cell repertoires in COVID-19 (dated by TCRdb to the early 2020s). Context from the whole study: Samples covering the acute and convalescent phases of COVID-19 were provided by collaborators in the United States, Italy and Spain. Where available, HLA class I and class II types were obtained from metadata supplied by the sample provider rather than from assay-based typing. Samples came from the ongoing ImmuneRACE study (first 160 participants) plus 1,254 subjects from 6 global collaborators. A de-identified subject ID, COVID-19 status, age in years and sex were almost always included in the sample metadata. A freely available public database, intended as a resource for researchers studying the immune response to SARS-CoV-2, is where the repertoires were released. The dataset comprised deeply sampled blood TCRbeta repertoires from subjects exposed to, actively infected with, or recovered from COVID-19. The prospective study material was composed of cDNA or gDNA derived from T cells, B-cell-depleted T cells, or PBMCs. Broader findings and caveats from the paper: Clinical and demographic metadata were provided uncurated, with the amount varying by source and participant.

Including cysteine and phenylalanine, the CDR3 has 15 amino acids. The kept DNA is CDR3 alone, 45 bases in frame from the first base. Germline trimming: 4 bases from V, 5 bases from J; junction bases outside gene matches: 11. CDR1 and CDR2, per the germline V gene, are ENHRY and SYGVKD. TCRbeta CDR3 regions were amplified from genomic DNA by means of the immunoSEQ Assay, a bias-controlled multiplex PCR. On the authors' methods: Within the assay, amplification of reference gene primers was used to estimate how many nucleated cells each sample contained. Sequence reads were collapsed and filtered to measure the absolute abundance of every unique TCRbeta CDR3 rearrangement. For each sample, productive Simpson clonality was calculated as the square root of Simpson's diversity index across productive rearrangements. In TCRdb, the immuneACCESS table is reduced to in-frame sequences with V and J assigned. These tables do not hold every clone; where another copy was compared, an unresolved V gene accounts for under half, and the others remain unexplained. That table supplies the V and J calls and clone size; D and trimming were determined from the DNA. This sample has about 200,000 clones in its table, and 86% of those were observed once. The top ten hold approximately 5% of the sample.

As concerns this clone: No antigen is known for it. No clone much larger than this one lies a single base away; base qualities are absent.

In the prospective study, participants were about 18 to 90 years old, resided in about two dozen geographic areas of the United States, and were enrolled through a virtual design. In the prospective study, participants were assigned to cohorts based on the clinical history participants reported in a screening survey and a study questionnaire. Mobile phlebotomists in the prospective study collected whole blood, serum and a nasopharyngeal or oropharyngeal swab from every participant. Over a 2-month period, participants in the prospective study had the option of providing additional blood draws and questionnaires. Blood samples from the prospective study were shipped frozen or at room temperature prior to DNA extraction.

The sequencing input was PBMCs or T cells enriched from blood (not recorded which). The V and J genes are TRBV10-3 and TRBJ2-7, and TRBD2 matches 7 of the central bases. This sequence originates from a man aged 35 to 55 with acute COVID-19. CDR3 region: CAISGGGRAAHEQYF. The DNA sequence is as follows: TGTGCCATCAGTGGGGGAGGGAGGGCCGCCCACGAGCAGTACTTC.